A selection of T cell receptor beta chains follows, all from one sample in a study of T cells in Graves' hyperthyroidism and ophthalmopathy. TCRdb redid the calling of the multiplex PCR reads with MiXCR, one entry per CDR3 protein. The repertoire holds roughly 660,000 distinct CDR3 sequences, 15% to 20% seen once, with roughly 15% in the top ten. The specimen sequenced was blood. Source of these receptors: a man aged 45-65 years with Graves' hyperthyroidism. The CDR3 runs from the conserved cysteine through the conserved F or W. Rows give clone size only sometimes, using once, few, many, or a class for an expanded clone.

cdr3_length	clone_size	v_call	cdr3_aa
14	many	TRBV18	CASSPVTTGEGYTF
15	few	TRBV29-1	CSSGTGVFSYNEQFF
14	few	TRBV5-1	CASRRGQNTDTQYF
15	many	TRBV18	CASLTGTGQTDTQYF
20	many	TRBV28	CASSFPERLAGGPRTDTQYF
19	NA	TRBV28	CASSFVIRQNTHFNQPQHF
12	NA	TRBV7-9	CASSLAQKEQFF
15	NA	TRBV2	CASRSPGEPSYEQYF
11	many	TRBV7-9	CASSLLGGYTF
14	few	TRBV29-1	CSVGVSSGANVLTF
15	NA	TRBV2	CARLTGIAGTDTQYF
15	NA	TRBV6-1	CASSPGGTGSNEQFF
14	few	TRBV28	CASSLRGMGNTIYF
13	many	TRBV28	CASSLRGGETQYF
15	many	TRBV5-1	CASSGTGPSYNEQFF
11	few	TRBV29-1	CSGYLGDEQFF
16	NA	TRBV7-9	CASSSGLGGAGTEAFF
15	many	TRBV20-1	CSARDAGQDTDTQYF
14	NA	TRBV28	CASSPQGTGSEQYF
16	NA	TRBV13	CASSLMRSGSIFEQYF
19	many	TRBV27	CASSLSTGSLRAGDYEQYF
12	few	TRBV19	CATNRGSYGYTF
16	many	TRBV10-3	CAIRAGASSYNSPLHF
15	many	TRBV11-2	CASSLEVSDRNEQFF
17	many	TRBV6-6	CASSYLGQGPFNSPLHF
17	NA	TRBV20-1	CSARTHRDRGAKNIQYF
15	NA	TRBV12-3/TRBV12-4	CASSLYGRDPYEQYF
17	many	TRBV10-3	CAISESSSGSLQETQYF
13	few	TRBV7-2	CASSPRTFNEQLF
18	many	TRBV25-1	CASSEGKVAGPNSYEQYF
17	many	TRBV7-8	CASSTKGWDAQGHTQYF
16	NA	TRBV20-1	CSARFWDRGGNQPQHF